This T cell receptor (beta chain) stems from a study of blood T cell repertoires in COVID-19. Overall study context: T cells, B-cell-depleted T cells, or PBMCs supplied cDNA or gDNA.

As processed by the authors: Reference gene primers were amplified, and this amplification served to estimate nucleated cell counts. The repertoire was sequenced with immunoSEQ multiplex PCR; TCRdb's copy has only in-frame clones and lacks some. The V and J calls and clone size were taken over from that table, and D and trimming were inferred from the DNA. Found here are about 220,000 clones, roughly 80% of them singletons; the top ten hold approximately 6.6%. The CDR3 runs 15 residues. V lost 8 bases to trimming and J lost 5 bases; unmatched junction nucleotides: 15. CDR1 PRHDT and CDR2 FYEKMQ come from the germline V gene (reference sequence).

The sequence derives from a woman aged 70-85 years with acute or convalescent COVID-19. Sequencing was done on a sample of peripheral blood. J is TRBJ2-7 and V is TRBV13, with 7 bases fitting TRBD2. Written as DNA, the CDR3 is TGTGCCAGCTCCCCAGTGGGGGGGGGTAACGACGAGCAGTACTTC. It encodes CASSPVGGGNDEQYF. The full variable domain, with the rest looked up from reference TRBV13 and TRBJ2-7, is AAGVIQSPRHLIKEKRETATLKCYPIPRHDTVYWYQQGPGQDPQFLISFYEKMQSDKGSIPDRFSAQQFSDYHSELNMSSLELGDSALYFCASSPVGGGNDEQYFGPGTRLTVT.